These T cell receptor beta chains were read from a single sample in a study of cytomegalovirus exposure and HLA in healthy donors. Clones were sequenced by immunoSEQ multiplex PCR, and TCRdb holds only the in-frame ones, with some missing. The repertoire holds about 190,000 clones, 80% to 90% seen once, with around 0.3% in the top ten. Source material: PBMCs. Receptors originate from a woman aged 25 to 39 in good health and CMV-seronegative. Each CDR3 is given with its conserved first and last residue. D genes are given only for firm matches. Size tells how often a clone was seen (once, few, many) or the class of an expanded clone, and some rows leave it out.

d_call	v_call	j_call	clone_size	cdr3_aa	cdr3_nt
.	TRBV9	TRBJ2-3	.	CASSVGQFTDTQYF	TGTGCCAGCAGCGTAGGACAGTTCACAGATACGCAGTATTTT
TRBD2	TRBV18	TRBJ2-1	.	CASSPSAGVNNEQFF	TGTGCCAGCTCACCAAGCGCGGGAGTTAACAATGAGCAGTTCTTC
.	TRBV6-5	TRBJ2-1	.	CASNTGSGNEQFF	TGTGCCAGCAACACTGGGTCGGGCAATGAGCAGTTCTTC
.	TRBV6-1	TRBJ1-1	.	CASSVGRDTEAFF	TGTGCCAGCAGTGTGGGGAGAGACACTGAAGCTTTCTTT
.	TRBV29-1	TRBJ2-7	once	CSVGGAAGVTYEQYF	TGCAGCGTTGGAGGGGCTGCAGGGGTGACCTACGAGCAGTACTTC
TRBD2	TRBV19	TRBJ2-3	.	CASSRLAGTDTQYF	TGTGCCAGTAGTAGACTAGCGGGGACAGATACGCAGTATTTT
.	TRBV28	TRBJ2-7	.	CASRIQGLTAEQYF	TGTGCCAGCAGAATCCAGGGGCTAACGGCTGAGCAGTACTTC
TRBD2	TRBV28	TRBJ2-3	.	CASSLHAYGSGRVGDTQYF	TGTGCCAGCAGTTTACATGCCTACGGTAGCGGGAGGGTGGGAGATACGCAGTATTTT
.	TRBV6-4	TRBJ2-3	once	CASSVEGRRTDTQYF	TGTGCCAGCAGTGTGGAGGGGAGGAGGACAGATACGCAGTATTTT
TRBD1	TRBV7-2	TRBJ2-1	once	CASSLGGDRGYDEQFF	TGTGCCAGCAGCTTAGGGGGGGACAGGGGGTACGATGAGCAGTTCTTC
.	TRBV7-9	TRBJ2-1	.	CSSSLVGHEQFF	TGTTCCAGCAGCTTAGTTGGCCATGAGCAGTTCTTC
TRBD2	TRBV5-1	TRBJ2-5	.	CASSFGTSGGSQETQYF	TGCGCCAGCAGCTTCGGGACTAGCGGGGGGTCGCAAGAGACCCAGTACTTC
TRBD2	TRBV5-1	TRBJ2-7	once	CASSLGPSGRNEQYF	TGCGCCAGCAGCTTGGGCCCTAGCGGGAGGAACGAGCAGTACTTC
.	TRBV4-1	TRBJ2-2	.	CASSQDEGAPTGGLFF	TGCGCCAGCAGCCAAGATGAAGGGGCCCCGACCGGGGGGCTGTTTTTT